The entry that follows covers one T cell receptor (beta chain) sequence. Its antigen is unidentified. V lost 4 bases, J lost 4 bases, and 6 bases stayed unmatched. CDR1 is SGHRS, CDR2 YFSETQ, per germline. The CDR3 consists of 14 residues. The sample is drawn from a study of cytomegalovirus exposure and HLA in healthy donors. Whole-study findings and limits: About 87% or about 30% of the time was how often most TCR beta V segments were productive, according to an earlier analysis. A later analysis reportedly found fewer N-insertions in an Asian-associated ancestry cluster than the roughly 670-donor mean. Most CMV-associated TCR beta chains appeared HLA-restricted in a later analysis.

Primers included in the PCR were 60 Vbeta and 13 Jbeta primers. Original methodology: In a later analysis, approximately 80 million unique TCR beta chains included roughly 11 million shared by two or more donors. TCRdb keeps only in-frame clones here, not all; method: immunoSEQ multiplex PCR. The V and J calls and clone size were taken over from that table, and D and trimming were inferred from the DNA. The sample contains 90,000 to 95,000 clones, around 78% of which appear only once. The clonotype comes from a man aged 25-40 years in good health and CMV-seronegative. Sequenced sample: PBMCs. The chain has TRBV5-1 and TRBJ2-3; 7 positions match TRBD2. CDR3 loop: CASSAWTSSDTQYF. As DNA, the CDR3 is TGCGCCAGCAGCGCTTGGACTAGTTCAGATACGCAGTATTTT.